A single sample gave rise to the 21 T cell receptor beta chains below, sequenced in a study of cytomegalovirus exposure and HLA in healthy donors. PCR was performed using 60 Vbeta and 13 Jbeta primers. Produced via immunoSEQ multiplex PCR; TCRdb's table is partial and in-frame only. The table has around 100,000 clones, roughly four fifths seen once; the top ten hold roughly 3.8%. Sequencing used PBMCs. Source of these receptors: a female donor in good health and CMV-seropositive.

V and J are TRBV5-1 and TRBJ2-3; D might be TRBD2 (6 bases). CDR3 length equals 17 residues. CDR1 and CDR2 (germline): SGHRS, YFSETQ. Trimming cost V 4 bases and J 1 base, with 19 bases left between them. The CDR3 DNA reads as TGCGCCAGCAGCACCAATCGGGACTCCCAAGGCACAGATACGCAGTATTTT. This translates into CASSTNRDSQGTDTQYF.

V is TRBV5-1 and J is TRBJ2-2, with D perhaps TRBD2 (5 bases). The V end lost 0 bases, the J end lost 6 bases, and 9 bases lay between the germline ends. This CDR3 has 14 residues. The V gene's germline CDR1 is SGHRS and CDR2 YFSETQ. Here the CDR3 reads CASSLGGLSGELFF. CDR3 coding DNA: TGCGCCAGCAGCTTGGGAGGGTTGTCCGGGGAGCTGTTTTTT.

The V and J genes are TRBV18 and TRBJ2-7, with D unresolved. Trimming took off 3 bases at V and 0 bases at J, with 6 bases between the two ends. CDR1 and CDR2 from the germline V gene are KGHSH and LQKENI. The CDR3 runs 13 residues. CDR3 sequence: CASSPRSSYEQYF. The CDR3 DNA sequence: TGTGCCAGCTCACCCAGAAGCTCCTACGAGCAGTACTTC.

This chain connects TRBV5-1 to TRBJ2-7; 10 bases fit TRBD2. The junction had 6 bases not matched to a gene; V was cut back by 0 bases and J by 3 bases. CDR1 and CDR2 from the germline V gene are SGHRS and YFSETQ. The CDR3 is made up of 16 amino acids. In DNA, the CDR3 is TGCGCCAGCAGCTTGGAGGAGTCTAGCGGGAGCTACGAGCAGTACTTC. Amino acid sequence: CASSLEESSGSYEQYF.

The chain employs TRBV2 and TRBJ2-7; perhaps TRBD2 as D (5 bases). Deletions cut 3 bases from V and 5 bases from J, with 17 bases between. This CDR3 has 15 amino acids. Germline CDR1 is SNHLY and CDR2 is FYNNEI. CDR3 in amino acids: CASSERGGGGHEQYF. The CDR3 DNA reads as TGTGCCAGCAGTGAGAGAGGAGGAGGCGGCCACGAGCAGTACTTC.

J is TRBJ1-6 and V is TRBV2; TRBD1 might be the D (6 bases). Germline CDR1 and CDR2: SNHLY and FYNNEI. Between the trimmed V and J ends, which lost 7 bases and 6 bases, there was a span of 22 bases. CDR3 length: 17 amino acids. The CDR3 here is CASTKDLAGASNSPLHF. Written as DNA, the CDR3 is TGTGCCAGCACCAAAGATTTGGCAGGGGCCTCTAATTCACCCCTCCACTTT. Together with reference TRBV2 and TRBJ1-6, the CDR3 gives the full variable domain: EPEVTQTPSHQVTQMGQEVILRCVPISNHLYFYWYRQILGQKVEFLVSFYNNEISEKSEIFDDQFSVERPDGSNFTLKIRSTKLEDSAMYFCASTKDLAGASNSPLHFGNGTRLTVT.

V and J are TRBV15 and TRBJ2-1; D unresolved. V gave up 6 bases and J gave up 4 bases, with 10 bases separating them. This CDR3 has 13 amino acids. Germline V lookup: CDR1 LNHNV, CDR2 YYDKDF (reference sequence). DNA of the CDR3: TGTGCCACCAGGGGTGAGCGATACAATGAGCAGTTCTTC. This encodes CATRGERYNEQFF. Supplemented by reference TRBV15 and TRBJ2-1, the full variable domain reads DAMVIQNPRYQVTQFGKPVTLSCSQTLNHNVMYWYQQKSSQAPKLLFHYYDKDFNNEADTPDNFQSRRPNTSFCFLDIRSPGLGDTAMYLCATRGERYNEQFFGPGTRLTVL.

The rearrangement uses TRBV4-1 and TRBJ1-2; 9 nucleotides line up with TRBD1. The junction had 8 bases not matched to a gene; V was cut back by 3 bases and J by 3 bases. Germline CDR1 and CDR2: MGHRA and YSYEKL. The CDR3 length is 16 residues. The DNA of the CDR3 is TGCGCCAGCAGCCACTACTCCGGGACAGGGTACTATGGCTACACCTTC. Amino acids: CASSHYSGTGYYGYTF.

The chain carries TRBV19 and TRBJ2-7, with D possibly TRBD1 on 6 matching bases. The V gene's germline CDR1 is LNHDA and CDR2 SQIVND (reference sequence). V was trimmed by 6 bases and J by 5 bases, leaving 17 bases between them. There are 14 residues in the CDR3. The CDR3 region has the DNA TGTGCCAGTAGGTCTTCAGCCGGGACAAACGAGCAGTACTTC. The encoded protein is CASRSSAGTNEQYF.

CDR3 sequence: CASSPGTHNYGYTF. The CDR3 bases are TGTGCCAGCAGCCCCGGGACACATAACTATGGCTACACCTTC. The chain employs TRBV13 and TRBJ1-2; D is perhaps TRBD1 (6 bases). The V gene's germline CDR1 is PRHDT and CDR2 FYEKMQ (reference sequence). The V gene lost 5 bases and the J gene lost 1 base, with 11 bases spanning the gap. This CDR3 region has 14 residues.

The chain has TRBV18 and TRBJ2-7, with D perhaps TRBD1 (6 bases). Germline V lookup: CDR1 KGHSH, CDR2 LQKENI. The CDR3 is 12 residues long. Deletions cut 6 bases from V and 7 bases from J, with 13 bases between. In DNA form, the CDR3 reads TGTGCCAGCTCGTCGACAGGTGCAGAGCAGTACTTC. This gives the protein CASSSTGAEQYF.

This chain links TRBV9 with TRBJ1-4; D perhaps matches TRBD1 (6 bases). Germline lookup yields CDR1 SGDLS and CDR2 YYNGEE. V lost 6 bases to trimming and J lost 5 bases, with 11 bases between them. There are 13 residues in the CDR3. In DNA, the CDR3 is TGTGCCAGCAATGGGGGCCCAAATGAAAAACTGTTTTTT. Amino acid sequence: CASNGGPNEKLFF.

The genes are TRBV27 and TRBJ2-5; possibly TRBD1 for D (6 bases). Germline CDR1 reads MNHEY; CDR2 reads SMNVEV (reference sequence). The germline V and J ends were trimmed by 8 bases and 2 bases, with 18 bases remaining between them. The CDR3 has 15 amino acids. The CDR3 loop is CASGTYPGVQETQYF. DNA of the CDR3: TGTGCCAGCGGCACCTACCCAGGGGTTCAAGAGACCCAGTACTTC.

The chain joins TRBV5-1 to TRBJ2-3; possible D gene TRBD2, 6 bases. This CDR3 has 15 residues. Trimming left V 0 bases short and J 2 bases short, with 10 bases between. Germline CDR1 reads SGHRS; CDR2 reads YFSETQ. CDR3 sequence (DNA): TGCGCCAGCAGCTTGGTATCTAGCGACACAGATACGCAGTATTTT. Translating gives CASSLVSSDTDTQYF.

As for this clone: Sequence at one end of the junction differs from germline and may be a read error. This chain uses TRBV7-9 with TRBJ2-3; D call uncertain. The CDR3 totals 12 residues. Germline loops: CDR1 SEHNR, CDR2 FQNEAQ (reference sequence). CDR3 sequence reads: CSSSLYTDTQYF. DNA of the CDR3: TGTTCCAGCAGCCTTTACACAGATACGCAGTATTTT. Drawing the rest from reference TRBV7-9 and TRBJ2-3, the complete variable domain is DTGVSQNPRHKITKRGQNVTFRCDPISEHNRLYWYRQTLGQGPEFLTYFQNEAQLEKSRLLSDRFSAERPKGSFSTLEIQRTEQGDSAMYLCSSSLYTDTQYFGPGTRLTVL.

This chain joins TRBV28 and TRBJ1-1, with TRBD1 as a possible D gene (5 bases). The CDR3 is 15 residues long. Germline CDR1 and CDR2: MDHEN and SYDVKM. V was shortened by 3 bases and J by 1 base, with 12 bases between the two germline ends. As DNA, the CDR3 is TGTGCCAGCAGTTTTCGGCGGGGGTGGAACACTGAAGCTTTCTTT. Its translation: CASSFRRGWNTEAFF.

This clone showed up just a few times. The chain recombines TRBV4-1 with TRBJ1-5; no clear D. This CDR3 region has 18 residues. Germline V gene lookup returns CDR1 MGHRA and CDR2 YSYEKL. Trimming took 0 bases from V and 0 from J, leaving 15 bases between them. CDR3 sequence: CASSQEQNLINSNQPQHF. CDR3 in DNA: TGCGCCAGCAGCCAAGAACAGAATCTCATCAATAGCAATCAGCCCCAGCATTTT.

The V call is TRBV5-1, the J call TRBJ2-5, with 7 bases identical to TRBD2. The V gene end was trimmed by 4 bases and the J gene end by 5 bases; junction bases not matched to a gene: 5. CDR1 is SGHRS and CDR2 is YFSETQ in the germline V gene. The length of the CDR3 is 13 residues. This chain's CDR3 is CASSLGLRETQYF. DNA of the CDR3: TGCGCCAGCAGCCTGGGACTACGGGAGACCCAGTACTTC.

This rearrangement joins TRBV2 to TRBJ2-2; D may be TRBD2 (5 bases). Germline values: CDR1 SNHLY, CDR2 FYNNEI. This CDR3 region has 14 residues. Deletions cut 3 bases from V and 7 bases from J, with 12 bases between. Here the CDR3 DNA reads TGTGCCAGCAGTGATACCGGGGTTGGCGGGGAGCTGTTTTTT. This codes for CASSDTGVGGELFF. The variable domain in full, with the rest retrieved from reference TRBV2 and TRBJ2-2, is EPEVTQTPSHQVTQMGQEVILRCVPISNHLYFYWYRQILGQKVEFLVSFYNNEISEKSEIFDDQFSVERPDGSNFTLKIRSTKLEDSAMYFCASSDTGVGGELFFGEGSRLTVL.

This chain links TRBV10-2 with TRBJ1-2; 7 bases line up with TRBD1. V gave up 7 bases and J gave up 4 bases; unmatched junction bases: 3. Germline CDR1 reads WSHSY; CDR2 reads SAAADI. This CDR3 comprises 12 residues. This chain's CDR3 is CASMDRTYGYTF. The CDR3 DNA reads TGCGCCAGCATGGACAGGACCTATGGCTACACCTTC.

The chain employs TRBV2 and TRBJ2-5; 7 bases line up with TRBD1. Germline CDR1 SNHLY, CDR2 FYNNEI. CDR3 size: 13 residues. The junction had 5 bases not matched to a gene; V was cut back by 8 bases and J by 2 bases. CDR3 sequence (DNA): TGTGCCAGCGAGACAGGGAATCAAGAGACCCAGTACTTC. Residues: CASETGNQETQYF.